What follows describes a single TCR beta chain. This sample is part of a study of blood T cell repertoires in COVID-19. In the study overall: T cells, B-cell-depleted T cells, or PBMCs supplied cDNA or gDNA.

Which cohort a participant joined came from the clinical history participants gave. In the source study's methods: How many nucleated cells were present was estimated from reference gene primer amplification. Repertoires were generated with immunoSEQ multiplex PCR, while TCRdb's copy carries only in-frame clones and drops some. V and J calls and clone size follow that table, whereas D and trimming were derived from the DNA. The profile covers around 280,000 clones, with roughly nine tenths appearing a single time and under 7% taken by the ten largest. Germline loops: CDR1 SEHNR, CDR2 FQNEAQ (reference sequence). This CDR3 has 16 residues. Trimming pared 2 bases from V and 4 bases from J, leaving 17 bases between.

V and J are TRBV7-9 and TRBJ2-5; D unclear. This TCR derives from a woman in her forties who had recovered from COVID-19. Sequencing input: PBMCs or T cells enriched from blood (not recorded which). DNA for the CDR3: TGTGCCAGCAGCTTAAGTGGCCAGGTAGTGGGAGAGACCCAGTACTTC. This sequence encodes CASSLSGQVVGETQYF. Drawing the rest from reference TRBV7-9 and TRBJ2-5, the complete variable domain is DTGVSQNPRHKITKRGQNVTFRCDPISEHNRLYWYRQTLGQGPEFLTYFQNEAQLEKSRLLSDRFSAERPKGSFSTLEIQRTEQGDSAMYLCASSLSGQVVGETQYFGPGTRLLVL.